A single sample is the source of the 2 T cell receptor beta chains below, sequenced in a study of T cell changes during pregnancy in multiple sclerosis. Sequenced by immunoSEQ multiplex PCR; TCRdb stores in-frame clones only, minus some. Among 56,000 or so clones listed, approximately 90% were seen once. The sample was peripheral blood, taken in the first trimester of pregnancy. The receptors derive from a female donor in good health, enrolled as a control in a pregnancy study.

The chain employs TRBV28 and TRBJ1-5; 8 nucleotides match TRBD1. Per germline, CDR1 MDHEN and CDR2 SYDVKM. This CDR3 region has 18 residues. V lost 6 bases and J lost 0; bases outside the gene matches: 13. The chain's CDR3 is CASRIPTGGTYSNQPQHF. The DNA for the CDR3 is TGTGCCAGCAGAATACCTACAGGGGGAACTTATAGCAATCAGCCCCAGCATTTT.

The chain has TRBV19 and TRBJ1-5, with D unclear. V lost 3 bases and J 6 bases, leaving 6 bases between the germline ends. CDR3 length: 12 amino acids. The germline gives CDR1 LNHDA, CDR2 SQIVND (reference sequence). The CDR3 nucleotides read TGTGCCAGTAGTATGGGGAGTCAGCCCCAGCATTTT. Translating gives CASSMGSQPQHF.